This T cell receptor beta chain derives from a study of control samples from healthy donors and cancer patients. Trimming removed 2 bases from V and 1 base from J, with 5 bases in between. Per the germline V gene, CDR1 is SNHLY and CDR2 is FYNNEI. There are 13 residues in the CDR3. Profiled with immunoSEQ multiplex PCR; TCRdb holds only in-frame clones, not every one. The repertoire holds tens of thousands of clones, with 91% as singletons. The sample consisted of blood. The clonotype was recovered from a man aged 25 to 40 in good health. The chain has TRBV2 and TRBJ1-1, with unresolved D. The CDR3: CASSELENTEAFF. CDR3 nucleotides: TGTGCCAGCAGTGAACTGGAGAACACTGAAGCTTTCTTT. Full variable domain (rest looked up from reference TRBV2 and TRBJ1-1): EPEVTQTPSHQVTQMGQEVILRCVPISNHLYFYWYRQILGQKVEFLVSFYNNEISEKSEIFDDQFSVERPDGSNFTLKIRSTKLEDSAMYFCASSELENTEAFFGQGTRLTVV.